One and the same sample provided the 9 T cell receptor beta chains below, sequenced in a study of OX40 agonist ivuxolimab in advanced cancers. Libraries came from the immunoSEQ multiplex PCR assay. This immuneACCESS table, as held by TCRdb, lists in-frame sequences with V and J called but not all clones. Of the missing ones, under half trace to an unresolved V gene in checked studies; the others have no known cause. This sample has 100,000 to 120,000 clones in its table, and about 92% of those were observed once. The ten most abundant clones make up 0.27% of the sample. The sequences come from CD4+ or CD8+ T cells sorted from blood, collected in a trial of the OX40 agonist ivuxolimab. The receptors come from an adult with an advanced solid tumor such as melanoma, head and neck, liver or kidney cancer.

The V call is TRBV27, the J call TRBJ2-2; D is possibly TRBD2 (6 bases). The CDR3 is 16 amino acids. Trimming stripped 4 bases from V and 6 bases from J, with 18 bases between. Germline CDR1 MNHEY, CDR2 SMNVEV (reference sequence). DNA of the CDR3: TGTGCCAGCAGTTACACCCTGGAGGGCTCGGCCGGGGAGCTGTTTTTT. Translation: CASSYTLEGSAGELFF.

The rearrangement uses TRBV19 and TRBJ1-5; 10 bases map to TRBD1. The germline V gene has CDR1 LNHDA and CDR2 SQIVND (reference sequence). The V and J ends lost 5 bases and 6 bases, in that order; junction bases with no gene match: 7. There are 15 residues in the CDR3. CDR3 loop: CASSADRGQRQPQHF. For the CDR3, the DNA is TGTGCCAGTAGTGCCGACAGGGGGCAGCGTCAGCCCCAGCATTTT.

This clone was detected once. CDR3 residues: CAIRRGGPYNEQFF. For the CDR3, the DNA is TGTGCCATCAGGAGGGGGGGACCCTACAATGAGCAGTTCTTC. J is TRBJ2-1 and V is TRBV10-3, with D possibly TRBD2 on 7 matching bases. Trimming pared 6 bases from V and 2 bases from J, leaving 11 bases between. The germline gives CDR1 ENHRY, CDR2 SYGVKD. The CDR3 is 14 residues long.

The sample holds one count of this clone. This chain connects TRBV19 to TRBJ2-1, with D perhaps given as TRBD1 or TRBD2 (5 bases each). From germline, CDR1 is LNHDA and CDR2 SQIVND (reference sequence). The CDR3 extends over 14 amino acids. Trimming took off 7 bases at V and 7 bases at J, with 17 bases between the two ends. The DNA of the CDR3 is TGTGCCAGTATGCCGGGGCTCGGCTGGAATGAGCAGTTCTTC. This gives the protein CASMPGLGWNEQFF.

The chain employs TRBV6-6 and TRBJ1-6, with D perhaps TRBD1 (5 bases). V lost 5 bases and J 5 bases, leaving 10 bases between the germline ends. The CDR3 covers 14 residues. Germline CDR1 and CDR2: MNHNY and SVGAGI (reference sequence). The CDR3 loop is CASSLDSDNSPLHF. Here the CDR3 DNA reads TGTGCCAGCAGTCTAGACAGCGATAATTCACCCCTCCACTTT.

This chain's CDR3 is CASSLVPRGASNQPQHF. The DNA for the CDR3 is TGCGCCAGCAGCTTGGTTCCCCGGGGAGCTAGCAATCAGCCCCAGCATTTT. The chain combines TRBV5-1 with TRBJ1-5, with no clear D. The CDR3 extends over 17 amino acids. Germline V gene sequence: CDR1 SGHRS, CDR2 YFSETQ. Trimming stripped 0 bases from V and 0 bases from J, with 13 bases between.

This chain links TRBV18 with TRBJ1-5, with 7 bases aligning to TRBD1. After removal of 5 bases from V and 1 base from J, the junction contained 2 bases not matched to a gene. The CDR3 totals 14 residues. The germline V gene has CDR1 KGHSH and CDR2 LQKENI. CDR3 nucleotide sequence: TGTGCCAGCTCAGGGACAGACAGCAATCAGCCCCAGCATTTT. Its protein product is CASSGTDSNQPQHF.

The genes are TRBV19 and TRBJ1-1; D gene uncertain. This CDR3 comprises 15 residues. V lost 0 bases to trimming and J lost 3 bases, with 11 bases between them. Germline V gene lookup returns CDR1 LNHDA and CDR2 SQIVND (reference sequence). The CDR3 sequence: CASSIDGVGYTEAFF. As DNA, the CDR3 is TGTGCCAGTAGTATAGACGGGGTGGGCTACACTGAAGCTTTCTTT.

The chain uses TRBV4-3 and TRBJ1-1; D unresolved. CDR3 size: 14 residues. Germline assignment: CDR1 LGHNA and CDR2 YSLEER. Trimming left V 0 bases short and J 1 base short, with 6 bases between. The CDR3 loop is CASSQEVRNTEAFF. The CDR3 DNA follows: TGCGCCAGCAGCCAAGAAGTAAGGAACACTGAAGCTTTCTTT.